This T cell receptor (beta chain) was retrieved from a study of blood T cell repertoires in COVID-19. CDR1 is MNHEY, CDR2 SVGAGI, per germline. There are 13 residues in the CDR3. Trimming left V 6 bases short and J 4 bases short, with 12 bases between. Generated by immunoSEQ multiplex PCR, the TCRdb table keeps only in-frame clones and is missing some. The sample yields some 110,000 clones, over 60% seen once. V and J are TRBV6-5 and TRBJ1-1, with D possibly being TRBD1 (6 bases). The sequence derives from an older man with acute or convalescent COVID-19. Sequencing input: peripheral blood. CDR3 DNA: TGTGCCAGCAGGACCACAGGGTTCACTGAAGCTTTCTTT. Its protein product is CASRTTGFTEAFF.